Shown below are 8 T cell receptor beta chains from a single sample sequenced in a study of blood T cell repertoires in COVID-19. Sequencing was performed with immunoSEQ multiplex PCR; in TCRdb, only in-frame clones are kept and a portion is missing. The data contain about 300,000 clones, 90% of them singletons. The source material was PBMCs or T cells enriched from blood (not recorded which). These TCRs come from a woman aged 25 to 39 who had recovered from COVID-19.

V is TRBV2 and J is TRBJ2-1; 7 positions agree with TRBD2. The CDR3 runs to 11 residues. Unmatched junction bases numbered 3, after V lost 8 bases and J lost 8 bases. Per the germline V gene, CDR1 is SNHLY and CDR2 is FYNNEI. This CDR3 is CASRLADEQFF. In DNA form, the CDR3 reads TGTGCCAGCCGACTAGCCGATGAGCAGTTCTTC. Filled out from reference TRBV2 and TRBJ2-1, the complete variable domain reads EPEVTQTPSHQVTQMGQEVILRCVPISNHLYFYWYRQILGQKVEFLVSFYNNEISEKSEIFDDQFSVERPDGSNFTLKIRSTKLEDSAMYFCASRLADEQFFGPGTRLTVL.

The chain couples TRBV11-2 to TRBJ1-1, with D perhaps matching TRBD1 (6 bases). This CDR3 comprises 13 residues. Germline V gene sequence: CDR1 SGHAT, CDR2 FQNNGV. V was trimmed by 5 bases and J by 4 bases, leaving 11 bases between them. In DNA form, the CDR3 reads TGTGCCAGCAGCAATACAGGGCTCACTGAAGCTTTCTTT. Translating gives CASSNTGLTEAFF.

The gene calls are TRBV9 and TRBJ2-7; D unclear. This CDR3 comprises 14 residues. Trimming pared 4 bases from V and 2 bases from J, leaving 13 bases between. Germline lookup yields CDR1 SGDLS and CDR2 YYNGEE. DNA of the CDR3: TGTGCCAGCAGCCCCGCCGGGTTAGCCTACGAGCAGTACTTC. Its protein product is CASSPAGLAYEQYF.

There are a few counts of this clone. This rearrangement joins TRBV5-4 to TRBJ2-7; TRBD2 matches at 11 bases. Germline V gene data show CDR1 as SGHNT and CDR2 as YYREEE (reference sequence). This CDR3 region has 16 residues. V was clipped by 3 bases and J by 1 base; unmatched bases: 6. The CDR3 DNA reads as TGTGCCAGCAGCTCCACTAGCGGGAGTCTATCCTACGAGCAGTACTTC. This codes for CASSSTSGSLSYEQYF. The full variable domain, with the rest looked up from reference TRBV5-4 and TRBJ2-7, is ETGVTQSPTHLIKTRGQQVTLRCSSQSGHNTVSWYQQALGQGPQFIFQYYREEENGRGNFPPRFSGLQFPNYSSELNVNALELDDSALYLCASSSTSGSLSYEQYFGPGTRLTVT.

A single count supports this clone. The V gene is TRBV7-3, the J gene TRBJ2-1; 11 bases are shared with TRBD2. V shed 4 bases, J shed 14 bases, and the junction held 10 bases outside the gene matches. The CDR3 runs to 14 residues. The germline V gene encodes CDR1 SGHTA and CDR2 FQGTGA. CDR3 residues: CASSSGLADSPEFF. The CDR3 DNA reads TGTGCCAGCAGCTCGGGACTAGCGGACTCCCCTGAGTTCTTC. Looking up the rest from reference TRBV7-3 and TRBJ2-1 gives the full variable domain: GAGVSQTPSNKVTEKGKYVELRCDPISGHTALYWYRQSLGQGPEFLIYFQGTGAADDSGLPNDRFFAVRPEGSVSTLKIQRTERGDSAVYLCASSSGLADSPEFFGPGTRLTVL.

The chain couples TRBV9 to TRBJ2-1; 7 bases are shared with TRBD2. The CDR3 spans 12 residues. Looked up from germline, CDR1 is SGDLS and CDR2 is YYNGEE. V was pared by 7 bases and J by 2 bases, with 0 bases of the junction left unmatched. CDR3 in DNA: TGTGCCAGCGCGGGAGCCTACAATGAGCAGTTCTTC. Translated: CASAGAYNEQFF.

J is TRBJ1-1 and V is TRBV5-1, with D possibly TRBD1 on 5 matching bases. Trimming took off 7 bases at V and 0 bases at J, with 10 bases between the two ends. The CDR3 runs to 13 residues. Germline-derived CDR1 and CDR2 are SGHRS and YFSETQ. CDR3 nucleotides: TGCGCCAGCGGGCAGGGCATGAACACTGAAGCTTTCTTT. It translates to CASGQGMNTEAFF. Full variable domain (missing parts from reference TRBV5-1 and TRBJ1-1): KAGVTQTPRYLIKTRGQQVTLSCSPISGHRSVSWYQQTPGQGLQFLFEYFSETQRNKGNFPGRFSGRQFSNSRSEMNVSTLELGDSALYLCASGQGMNTEAFFGQGTRLTVV.

This chain links TRBV19 with TRBJ1-5, with 7 bases matching TRBD1. The V gene's germline CDR1 is LNHDA and CDR2 SQIVND (reference sequence). J was trimmed by 6 bases and V by 5 bases; bases with no gene match: 7. The CDR3 has 14 amino acids. CDR3 amino acids: CASSDRVLGQPQHF. The CDR3, as DNA: TGTGCCAGTAGTGACAGGGTTCTGGGTCAGCCCCAGCATTTT. Supplemented by reference TRBV19 and TRBJ1-5, the full variable domain reads DGGITQSPKYLFRKEGQNVTLSCEQNLNHDAMYWYRQDPGQGLRLIYYSQIVNDFQKGDIAEGYSVSREKKESFPLTVTSAQKNPTAFYLCASSDRVLGQPQHFGDGTRLSIL.